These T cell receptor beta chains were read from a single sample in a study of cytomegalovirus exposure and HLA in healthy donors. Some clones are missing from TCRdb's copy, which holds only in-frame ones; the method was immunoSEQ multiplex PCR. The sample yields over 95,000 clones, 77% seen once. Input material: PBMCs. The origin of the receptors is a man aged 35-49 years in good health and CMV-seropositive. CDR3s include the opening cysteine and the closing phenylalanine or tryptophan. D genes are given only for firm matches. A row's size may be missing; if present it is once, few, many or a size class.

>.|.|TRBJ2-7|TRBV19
CASSMNRDSYEQYF
TGTGCCAGTAGTATGAACAGGGACTCCTACGAGCAGTACTTC
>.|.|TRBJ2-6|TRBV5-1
CASSATPAGSGANVLTF
TGCGCCAGCAGTGCCACACCCGCGGGGTCTGGGGCCAACGTCCTGACTTTC
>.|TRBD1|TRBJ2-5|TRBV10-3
CAIRSRFGRGYQETQYF
TGTGCCATCAGGTCCCGGTTTGGCAGGGGGTACCAAGAGACCCAGTACTTC
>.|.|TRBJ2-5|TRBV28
CASSFEQAKGKETQYF
TGTGCCAGCAGTTTTGAGCAGGCCAAGGGGAAAGAGACCCAGTACTTC
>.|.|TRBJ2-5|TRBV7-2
CASSLSGRGETQYF
TGTGCCAGCAGCTTATCGGGGAGAGGGGAGACCCAGTACTTC
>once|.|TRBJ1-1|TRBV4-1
CASSHAGAENTEAFF
TGCGCCAGCAGCCATGCAGGGGCGGAGAACACTGAAGCTTTCTTT
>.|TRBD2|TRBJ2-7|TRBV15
CATSRTGTSDSYEQYF
TGTGCCACCAGCAGAACCGGGACTAGCGATTCCTACGAGCAGTACTTC
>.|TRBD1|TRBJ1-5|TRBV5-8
CASSSGTGLNQPQHF
TGTGCCAGCAGTTCCGGGACAGGGCTCAATCAGCCCCAGCATTTT
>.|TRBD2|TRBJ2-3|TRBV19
CASRATSGPTWTQYF
TGTGCCAGTAGGGCGACTAGCGGCCCCACTTGGACGCAGTATTTT
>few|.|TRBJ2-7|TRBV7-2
CASSTPGGGVYEQYF
TGTGCCAGCAGCACCCCCGGTGGGGGCGTCTACGAGCAGTACTTC
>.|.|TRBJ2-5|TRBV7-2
CASSSGGGPTETQYF
TGTGCCAGCAGCTCTGGGGGGGGGCCTACGGAGACCCAGTACTTC
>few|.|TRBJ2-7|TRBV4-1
CASSPDGAISQQYF
TGCGCCAGCAGCCCGGATGGAGCGATTTCCCAGCAGTACTTC
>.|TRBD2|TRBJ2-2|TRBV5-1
CAAAGGNDGELFF
TGCGCAGCGGCGGGGGGCAACGACGGGGAGCTGTTTTTT
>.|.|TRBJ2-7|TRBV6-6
CASTVGNEQYF
TGTGCCAGTACCGTCGGGAACGAGCAGTACTTC
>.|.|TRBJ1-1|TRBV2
CASKGDPFEAFF
TGTGCCAGCAAGGGGGATCCCTTTGAAGCTTTCTTT
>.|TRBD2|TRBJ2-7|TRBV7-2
CASSLELAGAYEQYF
TGTGCCAGCAGCTTAGAACTAGCGGGGGCCTACGAGCAGTACTTC
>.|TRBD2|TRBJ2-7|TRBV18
CASSQGLAGAVYEQYF
TGTGCCAGCTCACAGGGACTAGCGGGAGCCGTCTACGAGCAGTACTTC
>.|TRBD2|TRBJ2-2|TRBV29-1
CSGRLAGGPGELFF
TGCAGCGGGAGACTAGCGGGGGGGCCCGGGGAGCTGTTTTTT
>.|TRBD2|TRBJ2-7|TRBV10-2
CASRTSGGTSYEQYF
TGCGCCAGCAGGACTAGCGGGGGTACCTCCTACGAGCAGTACTTC
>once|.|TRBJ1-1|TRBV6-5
CASRLGGKAFF
TGTGCCAGCAGACTAGGTGGGAAAGCTTTCTTT
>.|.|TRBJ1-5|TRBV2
CASGRQASNQPQHF
TGTGCCAGCGGCCGACAGGCTAGCAATCAGCCCCAGCATTTT
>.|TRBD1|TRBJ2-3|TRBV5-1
CASSLTGTGPHRSTDTQYF
TGCGCCAGCAGCTTGACCGGGACAGGGCCCCACCGATCCACAGATACGCAGTATTTT
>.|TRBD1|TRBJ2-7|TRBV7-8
CASRLWGTASYEQYF
TGTGCCAGCAGACTATGGGGGACAGCCTCCTACGAGCAGTACTTC
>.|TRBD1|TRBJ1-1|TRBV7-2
CASSSLSGTVNTEAFF
TGTGCCAGCAGCTCCTTATCCGGGACAGTGAACACTGAAGCTTTCTTT
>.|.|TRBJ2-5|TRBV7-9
CASSSDRLQETQYF
TGTGCCAGCAGCTCAGACAGGCTACAAGAGACCCAGTACTTC
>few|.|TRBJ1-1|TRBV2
CASSESSRRVNTEAFF
TGTGCCAGCAGTGAAAGCTCCCGGAGGGTGAACACTGAAGCTTTCTTT
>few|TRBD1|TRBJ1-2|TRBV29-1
CSVEGEDGDRTIYGYTF
TGCAGCGTTGAAGGTGAAGATGGGGACAGGACGATCTATGGCTACACCTTC
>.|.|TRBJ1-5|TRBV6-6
CASSHQGTSNQPQHF
TGTGCCAGCAGTCACCAGGGGACAAGCAATCAGCCCCAGCATTTT
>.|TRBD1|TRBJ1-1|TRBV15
CATSRAGQGDTEAFF
TGTGCCACCAGCAGAGCGGGACAGGGGGACACTGAAGCTTTCTTT
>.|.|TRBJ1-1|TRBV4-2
CASSRGAVNTEAFF
TGTGCCAGCAGCCGTGGGGCGGTGAACACTGAAGCTTTCTTT